The subject of this entry is one T cell receptor (beta chain). The entry originates in a study of type 1 and type 2 diabetes patients. Study-wide background: Participants included type 1 and type 2 diabetes patients plus nondiabetic controls. Sequencing for the whole study yielded about 20 million paired-end reads.

All diabetic donors were classified as either type 1 or type 2 diabetes. Ten milliliters of peripheral blood were drawn from each donor. The CDR3 is made up of 13 amino acids. Trimming took 8 bases from V and 1 from J, leaving 9 bases between them. The germline V gene encodes CDR1 SGHTA and CDR2 FQGNSA. Genomic DNA was the PCR template. Multiplex PCR with 30 forward and 13 reverse primers amplified the TCR beta CDR3. MiXCR, run by TCRdb on the multiplex PCR reads, gives a single entry per CDR3 protein. There are 250,000 or so distinct CDR3 sequences in the sample; 45% to 60% occur only once, and roughly an eighth lies in the top ten.

The chain employs TRBV7-2 and TRBJ1-5; maybe TRBD1 (5 bases). This clonotype was sampled from a man younger than 35 with type 2 diabetes. Sequencing was carried out using peripheral blood mononuclear cells (PBMCs). The CDR3, as DNA: TGTGCCAGCGGGGGGGAAAGCAATCAGCCCCAGCATTTT. Its protein is CASGGESNQPQHF.